The subject of this entry is one TCR beta chain. As processed by the authors: Counts of nucleated cells, estimated from reference gene primer amplification, were obtained. Libraries were prepared by immunoSEQ multiplex PCR; TCRdb keeps only in-frame clonotypes and omits some of them. The DNA was the basis for D and trimming; V, J and clone size are from that table. The table lists 150,000 to 200,000 clones, approximately 86% of them singletons. The CDR3 runs 10 residues. The V gene's germline CDR1 is SSHAT and CDR2 FNYEAQ (reference sequence). This sample was taken from a study of blood T cell repertoires in COVID-19. As for the study in general: Researchers got acute and convalescent COVID-19 samples from the United States, Italy and Spain. The cDNA or gDNA used as material had been derived from T cells, B-cell-depleted T cells, or PBMCs.

Sequenced: peripheral blood. The origin of this receptor is a middle-aged man with active or convalescent COVID-19. The genes are TRBV7-7 and TRBJ2-5; 7 positions agree with TRBD1. The CDR3 coding sequence is TGTGTAACAGGGGAAGAGACCCAGTACTTC. Protein product: CVTGEETQYF.